Following are 10 T cell receptor beta chains from one sample sequenced in a study of spatial heterogeneity in lung cancer. TCRdb fed the 5' RACE reads into MiXCR, producing one record per CDR3 protein. The data show tens of thousands of distinct CDR3 sequences, 7.5% to 10% seen once. The time point was: sample taken at primary tumor resection. Sequencing covered unsorted whole RNA taken from tumor, nontumor lung or frozen PBMC. The source material was PBMCs, sampled at surgery. The receptor source for this set is a male donor with early-stage non-small cell lung cancer.

The genes are TRBV2 and TRBJ2-3; TRBD2 agrees at 15 bases. The CDR3 totals 21 residues. V lost 7 bases to trimming and J lost 0 bases; unmatched junction nucleotides: 17. Germline V lookup: CDR1 SNHLY, CDR2 FYNNEI. DNA of the CDR3: TGTGCCAGCAACCCCCCTCCGGGACTAGCGGGAGGCTCCAAAAGCACAGATACGCAGTATTTT. This encodes CASNPPPGLAGGSKSTDTQYF.

This clonotype was seen a few times. The chain combines TRBV7-9 with TRBJ1-5; D is uncertain. The V and J ends lost 5 bases and 2 bases respectively, with 7 bases between them. The CDR3 has 13 residues. Germline values: CDR1 SEHNR, CDR2 FQNEAQ (reference sequence). This CDR3 is CASSRDGNQPQHF. The CDR3, as DNA: TGTGCCAGCAGCCGCGATGGCAATCAGCCCCAGCATTTT.

This clonotype has ten or more counts. The rearrangement joins TRBV29-1 to TRBJ2-5, with D possibly matching TRBD2 (6 bases). Germline CDR1 SQVTM, CDR2 ANQGSEA. Trimming removed 5 bases from V and 1 base from J, with 11 bases in between. This CDR3 comprises 13 residues. CDR3 protein: CSVSFGGQETQYF. The CDR3 DNA sequence: TGCAGCGTTAGCTTCGGGGGCCAAGAGACCCAGTACTTC.

The chain couples TRBV29-1 to TRBJ2-2; D is unclear. The CDR3 is 11 residues long. V was pared by 7 bases and J by 1 base, with 4 bases between. Germline values: CDR1 SQVTM, CDR2 ANQGSEA. The CDR3 region has the DNA TGCAGCGCTCGGAACACCGGGGAGCTGTTTTTT. Its translation is CSARNTGELFF.

This clonotype showed up just a few times. The CDR3 bases are TGCAGCGTTCGGACTTTATACGAGCAGTACTTC. This sequence encodes CSVRTLYEQYF. This chain joins TRBV29-1 and TRBJ2-7, with a weak D call TRBD2 (5 bases). Germline V lookup: CDR1 SQVTM, CDR2 ANQGSEA. The CDR3 is made up of 11 amino acids. V shed 5 bases and J shed 4 bases, with 9 bases lying between them.

The chain couples TRBV11-1 to TRBJ2-7; 7 nucleotides line up with TRBD2. This CDR3 is built from 14 residues. J gave up 1 base and V 4 bases, and 4 bases lay outside the gene matches. Germline CDR1 reads SGHAT; CDR2 reads FQDESV (reference sequence). CDR3 DNA: TGTGCCAGCAGCTCGAGCGGGGCATCCTACGAGCAGTACTTC. This gives the protein CASSSSGASYEQYF.

This clonotype was seen more than once but under ten times. The CDR3 DNA follows: TGCGCCAGCAGCATACTAGCGGGAGCAGAGAATGAGCAGTTCTTC. Translated: CASSILAGAENEQFF. V is TRBV5-1 and J is TRBJ2-1, with 11 bases lining up with TRBD2. The CDR3 sequence is 15 residues long. The V segment lost 4 bases and the J segment 7 bases; nucleotides outside the gene matches: 7. CDR1 is SGHRS, CDR2 YFSETQ, per germline.

The table lists this clonotype with a few counts. V gene TRBV5-1 combines with J gene TRBJ2-5; 7 nucleotides agree with TRBD2. The length of the CDR3 is 14 residues. Germline trimming cut 0 bases from V and 3 bases from J; bases unmatched to any gene: 2. Per the germline V gene, CDR1 is SGHRS and CDR2 is YFSETQ. The chain's CDR3 is CASSLVTSEETQYF. DNA for the CDR3: TGCGCCAGCAGCTTGGTTACTAGCGAAGAGACCCAGTACTTC. Variable domain in full (rest from reference TRBV5-1 and TRBJ2-5): KAGVTQTPRYLIKTRGQQVTLSCSPISGHRSVSWYQQTPGQGLQFLFEYFSETQRNKGNFPGRFSGRQFSNSRSEMNVSTLELGDSALYLCASSLVTSEETQYFGPGTRLLVL.

There are a few counts of this clonotype. The V gene is TRBV28, the J gene TRBJ1-4; D might be TRBD1 (6 bases). The CDR3 is made up of 14 amino acids. Germline V gives CDR1 MDHEN, CDR2 SYDVKM. Trimming took 4 bases from V and 8 from J, leaving 14 bases between them. The CDR3 reads CASSSPGAREKLFF. The CDR3 nucleotides read TGTGCCAGCAGTTCGCCGGGGGCGCGAGAAAAACTGTTTTTT.

This clonotype was counted at least ten times. CDR3 in amino acids: CAWSVLAGGDTQYF. The DNA of the CDR3 is TGTGCCTGGAGTGTGCTAGCGGGGGGAGATACGCAGTATTTT. V is TRBV30 and J is TRBJ2-3; 11 nucleotides align to TRBD2. The J segment lost 5 bases and the V segment lost 0 bases, leaving 1 base of the junction unmatched. The CDR3 runs 14 residues. Germline V gene lookup returns CDR1 GTSNPN and CDR2 SVGIG (reference sequence).